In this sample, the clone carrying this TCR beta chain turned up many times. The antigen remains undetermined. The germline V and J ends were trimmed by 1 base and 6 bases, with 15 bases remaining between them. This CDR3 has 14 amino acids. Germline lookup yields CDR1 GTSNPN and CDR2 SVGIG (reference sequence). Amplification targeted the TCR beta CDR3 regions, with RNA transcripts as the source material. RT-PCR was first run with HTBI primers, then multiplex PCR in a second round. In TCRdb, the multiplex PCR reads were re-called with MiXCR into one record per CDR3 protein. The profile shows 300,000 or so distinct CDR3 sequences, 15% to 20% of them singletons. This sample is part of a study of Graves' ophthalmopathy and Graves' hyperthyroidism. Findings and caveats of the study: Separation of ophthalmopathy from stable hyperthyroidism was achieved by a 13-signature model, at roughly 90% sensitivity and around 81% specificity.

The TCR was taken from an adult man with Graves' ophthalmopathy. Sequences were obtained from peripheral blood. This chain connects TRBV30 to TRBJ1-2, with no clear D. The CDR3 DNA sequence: TGTGCCTGGAGTGAGGAGGATTCGCCTCATGGCTACACCTTC. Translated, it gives CAWSEEDSPHGYTF.